This T cell receptor (beta chain) comes out of a study of T cell changes during pregnancy in multiple sclerosis. The data were produced by immunoSEQ multiplex PCR, yet TCRdb's version contains in-frame clones alone and is incomplete. The profile shows around 100,000 clones, almost 95% of them singletons. V gave up 4 bases and J gave up 1 base; unmatched junction bases: 5. This CDR3 is 18 amino acids long. CDR1 is SGHVS, CDR2 FNYEAQ, per germline. The origin of this receptor is a female donor with multiple sclerosis, enrolled in a pregnancy study. This chain uses TRBV7-6 with TRBJ2-2, with 14 nucleotides matching TRBD2. Sample: peripheral blood, taken after pregnancy. The CDR3 reads CASSYGLAGGLNTGELFF. Here the CDR3 DNA reads TGTGCCAGCAGCTACGGACTAGCGGGGGGCCTGAACACCGGGGAGCTGTTTTTT. The complete variable domain, with remaining parts taken from reference TRBV7-6 and TRBJ2-2, reads GAGVSQSPRYKVTKRGQDVALRCDPISGHVSLYWYRQALGQGPEFLTYFNYEAQQDKSGLPNDRFSAERPEGSISTLTIQRTEQRDSAMYRCASSYGLAGGLNTGELFFGEGSRLTVL.